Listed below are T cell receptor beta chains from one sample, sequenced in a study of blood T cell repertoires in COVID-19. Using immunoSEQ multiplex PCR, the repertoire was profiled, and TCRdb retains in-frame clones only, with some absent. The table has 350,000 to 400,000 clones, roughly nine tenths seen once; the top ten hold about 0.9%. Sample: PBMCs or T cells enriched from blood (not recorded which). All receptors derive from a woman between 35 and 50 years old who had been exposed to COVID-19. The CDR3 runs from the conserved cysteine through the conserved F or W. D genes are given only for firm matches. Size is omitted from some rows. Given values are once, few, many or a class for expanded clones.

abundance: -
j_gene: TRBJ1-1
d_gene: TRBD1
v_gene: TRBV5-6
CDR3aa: CASSLLGGQGARAFF
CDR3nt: TGTGCCAGCAGTCTATTAGGAGGACAGGGGGCAAGGGCTTTCTTT

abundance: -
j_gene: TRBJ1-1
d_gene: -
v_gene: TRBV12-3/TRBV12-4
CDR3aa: CASSPMNTEAFF
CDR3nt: TGTGCCAGCAGTCCTATGAACACTGAAGCTTTCTTT

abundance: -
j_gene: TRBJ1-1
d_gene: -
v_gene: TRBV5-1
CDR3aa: CASSLVALNTEAFF
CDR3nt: TGCGCCAGCAGCTTGGTAGCCCTGAACACTGAAGCTTTCTTT

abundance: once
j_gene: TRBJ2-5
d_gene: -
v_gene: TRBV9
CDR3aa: CASSGMDYQETQYF
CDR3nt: TGTGCCAGCAGCGGAATGGACTACCAAGAGACCCAGTACTTC

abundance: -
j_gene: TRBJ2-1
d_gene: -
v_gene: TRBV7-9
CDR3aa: CASSLAGSNNEQFF
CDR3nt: TGTGCCAGCAGCTTAGCGGGGAGTAACAATGAGCAGTTCTTC

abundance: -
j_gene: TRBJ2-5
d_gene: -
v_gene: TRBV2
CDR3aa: CASRRSWQPQETQYF
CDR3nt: TGTGCCAGCCGCAGGTCGTGGCAGCCCCAAGAGACCCAGTACTTC

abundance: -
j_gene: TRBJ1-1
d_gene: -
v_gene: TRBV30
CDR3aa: CAWGQGLNTEAFF
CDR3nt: TGTGCCTGGGGGCAGGGGCTGAACACTGAAGCTTTCTTT

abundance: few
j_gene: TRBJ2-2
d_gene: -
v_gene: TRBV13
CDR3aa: CASSLVLNTGELFF
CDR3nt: TGTGCCAGCAGCTTAGTCCTGAACACCGGGGAGCTGTTTTTT

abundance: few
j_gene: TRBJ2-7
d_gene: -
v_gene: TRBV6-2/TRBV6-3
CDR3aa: CASSYSGRLYEQYF
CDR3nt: TGTGCCAGCAGTTACTCTGGCAGGCTCTACGAGCAGTACTTC

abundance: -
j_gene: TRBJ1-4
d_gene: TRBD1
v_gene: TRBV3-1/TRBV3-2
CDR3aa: CASSQELGGGPKGHPEKLFF
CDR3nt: TGTGCCAGCAGCCAAGAGCTAGGAGGGGGCCCTAAAGGTCACCCCGAAAAACTGTTTTTT

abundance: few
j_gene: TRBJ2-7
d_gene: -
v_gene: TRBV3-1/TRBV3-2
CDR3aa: CASSQVPGAYEQYF
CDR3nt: TGTGCCAGCAGCCAAGTCCCGGGGGCCTACGAGCAGTACTTC

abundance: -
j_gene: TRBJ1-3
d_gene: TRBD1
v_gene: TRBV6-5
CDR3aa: CASTPGQGRLVYF
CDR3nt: TGTGCCAGCACTCCCGGACAGGGGAGGCTGGTCTATTTT

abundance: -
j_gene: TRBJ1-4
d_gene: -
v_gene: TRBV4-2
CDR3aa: CASSRIQGDNEKLFF
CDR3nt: TGTGCCAGCAGCAGAATTCAGGGCGATAATGAAAAACTGTTTTTT

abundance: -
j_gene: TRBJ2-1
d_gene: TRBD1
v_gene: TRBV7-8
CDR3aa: CASSLKGADNEQFF
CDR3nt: TGTGCCAGCAGCCTAAAGGGGGCCGACAATGAGCAGTTCTTC

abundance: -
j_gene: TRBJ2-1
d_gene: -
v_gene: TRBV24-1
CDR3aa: CATSDFPRGRNEQFF
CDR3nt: TGTGCCACCAGTGATTTCCCCAGGGGACGAAATGAGCAGTTCTTC

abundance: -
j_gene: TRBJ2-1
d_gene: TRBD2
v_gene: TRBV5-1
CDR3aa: CASSSTSGVSSYNEQFF
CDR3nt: TGCGCCAGCAGCTCGACTAGCGGGGTGAGCTCCTACAATGAGCAGTTCTTC

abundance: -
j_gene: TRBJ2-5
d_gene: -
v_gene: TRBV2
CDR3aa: CASSDRALQETQYF
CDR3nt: TGTGCCAGCAGTGATCGTGCGTTACAAGAGACCCAGTACTTC

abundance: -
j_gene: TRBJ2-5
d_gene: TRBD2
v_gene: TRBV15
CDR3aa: CATRAGERFETQYF
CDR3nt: TGTGCCACCAGGGCGGGAGAGAGGTTCGAGACCCAGTACTTC

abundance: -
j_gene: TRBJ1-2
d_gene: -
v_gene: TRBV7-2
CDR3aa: CASSSGVPGYTF
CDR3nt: TGTGCCAGCAGCTCGGGGGTCCCGGGCTACACCTTC

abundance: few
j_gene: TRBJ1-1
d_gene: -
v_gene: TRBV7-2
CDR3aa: CASSTPGRAWRNTEAFF
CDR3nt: TGTGCCAGCAGCACTCCTGGCAGGGCGTGGAGGAACACTGAAGCTTTCTTT

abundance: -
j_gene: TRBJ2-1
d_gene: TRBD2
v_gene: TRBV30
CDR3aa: CAWGISGGADEQFF
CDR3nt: TGTGCCTGGGGAATTAGCGGGGGGGCGGATGAGCAGTTCTTC

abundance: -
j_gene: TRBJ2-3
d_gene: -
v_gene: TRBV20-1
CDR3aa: CSASVAAAKADTQYF
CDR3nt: TGCAGTGCTAGTGTCGCGGCAGCAAAGGCAGATACGCAGTATTTT

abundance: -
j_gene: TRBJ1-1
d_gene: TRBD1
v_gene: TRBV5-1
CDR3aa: CASSWTGLGHTEAFF
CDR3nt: TGCGCCAGCAGCTGGACAGGTTTAGGTCACACTGAAGCTTTCTTT

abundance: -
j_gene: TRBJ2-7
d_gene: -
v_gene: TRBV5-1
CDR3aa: CASSFATEEQYF
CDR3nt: TGCGCCAGCAGCTTTGCTACGGAGGAGCAGTACTTC

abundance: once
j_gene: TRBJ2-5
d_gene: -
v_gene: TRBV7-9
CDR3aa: CASSLNGEETQYF
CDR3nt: TGTGCCAGCAGCTTAAATGGGGAGGAGACCCAGTACTTC

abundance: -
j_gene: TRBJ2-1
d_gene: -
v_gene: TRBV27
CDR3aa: CASSLSARSPYNEQFF
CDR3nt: TGTGCCAGCAGTTTAAGCGCTCGGTCTCCTTACAATGAGCAGTTCTTC

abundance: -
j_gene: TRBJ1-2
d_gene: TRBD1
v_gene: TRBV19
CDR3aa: CASSRRGTGDGYTF
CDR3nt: TGTGCCAGTAGTAGAAGGGGGACAGGAGATGGCTACACCTTC

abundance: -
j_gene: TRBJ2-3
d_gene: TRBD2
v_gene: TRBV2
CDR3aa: CASSSTSGGPRDTQYF
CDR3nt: TGTGCCAGCAGCTCGACTAGCGGGGGCCCTCGAGATACGCAGTATTTT

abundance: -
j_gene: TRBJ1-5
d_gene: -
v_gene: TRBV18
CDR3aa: CASSLQDSNQPQHF
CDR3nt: TGTGCCAGCTCACTGCAGGATAGCAATCAGCCCCAGCATTTT

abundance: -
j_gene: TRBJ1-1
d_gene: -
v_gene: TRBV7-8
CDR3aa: CASSLTGFAAFF
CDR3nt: TGTGCCAGCAGCTTAACAGGGTTCGCAGCTTTCTTT

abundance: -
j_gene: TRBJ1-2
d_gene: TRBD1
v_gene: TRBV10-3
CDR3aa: CASGTDLYGYTF
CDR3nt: TGTGCCAGTGGGACAGATCTCTATGGCTACACCTTC

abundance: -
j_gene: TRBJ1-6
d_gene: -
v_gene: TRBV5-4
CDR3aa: CASSLAQGRNSPLHF
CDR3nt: TGTGCCAGCAGCTTAGCCCAGGGGCGGAATTCACCCCTCCACTTT

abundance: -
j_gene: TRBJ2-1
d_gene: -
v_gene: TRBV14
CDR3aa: CASSTHNEQFF
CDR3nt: TGTGCCAGCAGCACTCACAATGAGCAGTTCTTC

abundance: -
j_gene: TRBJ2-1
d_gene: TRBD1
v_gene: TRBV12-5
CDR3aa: CASGTTGMGYNEQFF
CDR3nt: TGTGCTAGTGGCACGACAGGGATGGGGTACAATGAGCAGTTCTTC

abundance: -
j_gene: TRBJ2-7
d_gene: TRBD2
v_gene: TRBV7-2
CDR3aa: CASSKLAGATSYEQYF
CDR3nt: TGTGCCAGCAGCAAGCTAGCGGGAGCAACCTCCTACGAGCAGTACTTC

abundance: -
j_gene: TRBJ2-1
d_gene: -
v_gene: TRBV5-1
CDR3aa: CASSLGGPSVYNEQFF
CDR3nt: TGCGCCAGCAGCTTGGGAGGCCCTAGCGTCTACAATGAGCAGTTCTTC

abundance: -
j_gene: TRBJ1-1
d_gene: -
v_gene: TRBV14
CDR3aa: CASSPRRGTTEAFF
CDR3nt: TGTGCCAGCAGCCCTAGAAGGGGGACCACTGAAGCTTTCTTT

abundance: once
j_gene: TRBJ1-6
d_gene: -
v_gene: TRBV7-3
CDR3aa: CASSPGGGYDSPLHF
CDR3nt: TGTGCCAGCAGCCCAGGAGGCGGTTATGATTCACCCCTCCACTTT

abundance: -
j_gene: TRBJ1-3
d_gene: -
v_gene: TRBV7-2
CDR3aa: CASSPDISGNTIYF
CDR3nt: TGTGCCAGCAGCCCAGACATATCTGGAAACACCATATATTTT

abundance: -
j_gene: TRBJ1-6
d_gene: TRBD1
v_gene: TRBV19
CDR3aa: CASSLKTGTGSSPLHF
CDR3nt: TGTGCCAGTAGTCTAAAGACAGGGACGGGTAGTTCACCCCTCCACTTT

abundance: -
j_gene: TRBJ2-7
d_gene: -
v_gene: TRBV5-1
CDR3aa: CASSLAQGAGELRRQYF
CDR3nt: TGCGCCAGCAGCTTGGCTCAGGGGGCGGGGGAGCTACGACGGCAGTACTTC

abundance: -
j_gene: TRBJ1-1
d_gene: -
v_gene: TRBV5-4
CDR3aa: CASSLGQMRLFGSTEAFF
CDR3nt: TGTGCCAGCAGCTTGGGGCAAATGAGGCTTTTCGGGAGCACTGAAGCTTTCTTT

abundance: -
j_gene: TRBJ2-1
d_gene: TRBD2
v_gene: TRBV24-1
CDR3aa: CATSDYGLAGGYEQFF
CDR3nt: TGTGCCACCAGTGATTACGGACTAGCGGGAGGATATGAGCAGTTCTTC

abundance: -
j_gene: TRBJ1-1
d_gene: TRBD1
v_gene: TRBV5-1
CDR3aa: CASSFRDSMNTEAFF
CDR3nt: TGCGCCAGCAGCTTCCGGGACAGCATGAACACTGAAGCTTTCTTT

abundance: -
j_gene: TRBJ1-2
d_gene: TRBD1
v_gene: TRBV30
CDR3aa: CASKNRGMNYGYTF
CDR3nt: TGTGCCTCCAAAAACAGGGGAATGAACTATGGCTACACCTTC

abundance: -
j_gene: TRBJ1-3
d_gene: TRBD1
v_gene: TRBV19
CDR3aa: CASSSGQVPYSGNTIYF
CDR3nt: TGTGCCAGTAGTTCCGGACAGGTACCTTACTCTGGAAACACCATATATTTT

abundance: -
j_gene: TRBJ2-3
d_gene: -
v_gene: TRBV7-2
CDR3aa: CASSLWGGPTDTQYF
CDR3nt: TGTGCCAGCAGTCTCTGGGGGGGCCCGACAGATACGCAGTATTTT

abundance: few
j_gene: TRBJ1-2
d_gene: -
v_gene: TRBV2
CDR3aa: CASSEVRTHLGGYTF
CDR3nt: TGTGCCAGCAGTGAAGTCCGGACACACCTGGGGGGCTACACCTTC

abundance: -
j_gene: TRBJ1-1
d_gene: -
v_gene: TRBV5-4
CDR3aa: CASSFGVVTAGNTEAFF
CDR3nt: TGTGCCAGCAGCTTCGGCGTCGTGACAGCCGGGAACACTGAAGCTTTCTTT

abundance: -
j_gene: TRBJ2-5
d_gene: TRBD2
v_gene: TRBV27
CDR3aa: CASSTSGRGETQYF
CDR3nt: TGTGCCAGCTCGACTAGCGGGAGAGGAGAGACCCAGTACTTC

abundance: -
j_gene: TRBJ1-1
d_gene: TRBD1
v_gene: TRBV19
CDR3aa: CASSIERQGWRTEAFF
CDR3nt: TGTGCCAGTAGTATAGAGCGACAGGGTTGGAGGACTGAAGCTTTCTTT

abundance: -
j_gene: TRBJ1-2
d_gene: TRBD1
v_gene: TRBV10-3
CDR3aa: CAISEDKGQGRRGYTF
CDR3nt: TGTGCCATCAGTGAGGATAAAGGACAGGGGCGCCGAGGCTACACCTTC

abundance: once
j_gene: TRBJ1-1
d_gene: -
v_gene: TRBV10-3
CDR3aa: CATSGEQHTEAFF
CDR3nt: TGTGCCACTAGTGGAGAGCAACACACTGAAGCTTTCTTT

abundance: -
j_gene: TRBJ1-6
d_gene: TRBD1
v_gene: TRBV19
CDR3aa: CASTVGQGTSKSPLHF
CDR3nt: TGTGCCAGTACCGTGGGACAGGGGACGTCTAAATCACCCCTCCACTTT

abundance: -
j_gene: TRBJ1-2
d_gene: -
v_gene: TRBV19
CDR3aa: CASSIIDIPYGYTF
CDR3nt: TGTGCCAGTAGTATAATAGACATCCCGTATGGCTACACCTTC

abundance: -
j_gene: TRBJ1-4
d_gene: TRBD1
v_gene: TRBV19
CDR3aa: CATTRGQGASNEKLFF
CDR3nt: TGTGCCACCACTCGGGGACAGGGGGCATCTAATGAAAAACTGTTTTTT

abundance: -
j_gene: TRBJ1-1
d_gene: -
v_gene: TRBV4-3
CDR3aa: CASSRKSTGNTEAFF
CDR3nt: TGCGCCAGCAGCCGAAAATCGACTGGGAACACTGAAGCTTTCTTT

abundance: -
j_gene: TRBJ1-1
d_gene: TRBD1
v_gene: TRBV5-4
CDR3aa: CASSLPTGVDEAFF
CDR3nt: TGTGCCAGCAGCTTACCGACAGGGGTAGATGAAGCTTTCTTT